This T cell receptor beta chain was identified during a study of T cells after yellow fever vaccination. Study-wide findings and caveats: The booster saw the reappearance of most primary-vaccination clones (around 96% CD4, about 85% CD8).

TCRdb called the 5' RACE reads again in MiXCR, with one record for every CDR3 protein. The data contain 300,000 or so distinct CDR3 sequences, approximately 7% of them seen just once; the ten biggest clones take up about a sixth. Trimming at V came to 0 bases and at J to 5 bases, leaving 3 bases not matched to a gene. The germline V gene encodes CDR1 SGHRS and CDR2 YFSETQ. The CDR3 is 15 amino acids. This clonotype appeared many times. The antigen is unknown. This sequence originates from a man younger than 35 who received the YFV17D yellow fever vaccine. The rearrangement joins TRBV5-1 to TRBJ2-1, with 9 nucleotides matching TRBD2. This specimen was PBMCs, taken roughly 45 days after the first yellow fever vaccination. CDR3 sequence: CASSLERGVHNEQFF. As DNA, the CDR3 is TGCGCCAGCAGCTTGGAGCGGGGGGTCCACAATGAGCAGTTCTTC.